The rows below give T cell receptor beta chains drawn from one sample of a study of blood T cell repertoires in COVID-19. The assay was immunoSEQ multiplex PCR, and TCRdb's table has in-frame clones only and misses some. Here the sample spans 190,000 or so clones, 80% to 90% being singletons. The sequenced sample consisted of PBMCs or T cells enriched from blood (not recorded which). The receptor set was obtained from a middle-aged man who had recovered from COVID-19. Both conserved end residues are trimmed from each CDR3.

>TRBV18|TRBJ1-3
ASSPSNAQFSGNTIY
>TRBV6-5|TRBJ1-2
ASVGTGYGYT
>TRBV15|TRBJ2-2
ATSRGGANTGELF
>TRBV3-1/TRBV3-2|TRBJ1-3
ASSQVVVRSGNTIY
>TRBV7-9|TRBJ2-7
ASTSGATSYEQY
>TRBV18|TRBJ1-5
ASSPPGGAGSNQPQH
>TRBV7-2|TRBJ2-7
ASSSLAGAYYEQY
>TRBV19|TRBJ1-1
ASSLMNTEAF
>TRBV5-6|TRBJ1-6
ASSESSYNSPLH
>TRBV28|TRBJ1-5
ASSFVAGYQPQH
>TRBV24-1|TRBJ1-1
ATSRRENTEAF
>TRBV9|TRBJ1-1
ASSPRDRERGTEAF
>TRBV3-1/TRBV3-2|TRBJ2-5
ASSQLAGGPPETQY
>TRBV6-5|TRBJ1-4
ASRRQANEKLF
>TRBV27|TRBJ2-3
ASSQTTGGADTQY
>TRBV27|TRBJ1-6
ASKGTGISYNSPLH
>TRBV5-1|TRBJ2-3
ASSLDHGTTDTQY
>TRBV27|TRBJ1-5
ASSSTGLGLNSNQPQH